Following are 2 T cell receptor beta chains from one sample sequenced in a study of blood T cell repertoires in COVID-19. The method was immunoSEQ multiplex PCR; TCRdb's version includes in-frame clones alone and lacks a portion of them. The table has 45,000 or so clones, roughly nine tenths seen once. The specimen sequenced was peripheral blood. The receptors come from a man aged 65 to 79 with active COVID-19.

The chain recombines TRBV18 with TRBJ2-1; 10 bases match TRBD1. The trim removed 5 bases at V and 7 bases at J, leaving 8 bases unmatched. The V gene's germline CDR1 is KGHSH and CDR2 LQKENI. This CDR3 comprises 15 residues. The CDR3 is CASSTTGGNQNEQFF. CDR3 coding DNA: TGTGCCAGCTCAACGACAGGGGGCAACCAGAATGAGCAGTTCTTC.

The chain employs TRBV3-1 (or the pseudogene TRBV3-2) and TRBJ2-2; D possibly corresponds to TRBD2 (5 bases). Trimming removed 1 base from V and 6 bases from J, with 9 bases in between. This CDR3 comprises 14 residues. CDR1 is LGHDT and CDR2 is YNNKEL in the germline V gene (reference sequence). Written as DNA, the CDR3 is TGTGCCAGCAGCCAAGGCGCTAGCTCCGGGGAGCTGTTTTTT. Its translation is CASSQGASSGELFF.